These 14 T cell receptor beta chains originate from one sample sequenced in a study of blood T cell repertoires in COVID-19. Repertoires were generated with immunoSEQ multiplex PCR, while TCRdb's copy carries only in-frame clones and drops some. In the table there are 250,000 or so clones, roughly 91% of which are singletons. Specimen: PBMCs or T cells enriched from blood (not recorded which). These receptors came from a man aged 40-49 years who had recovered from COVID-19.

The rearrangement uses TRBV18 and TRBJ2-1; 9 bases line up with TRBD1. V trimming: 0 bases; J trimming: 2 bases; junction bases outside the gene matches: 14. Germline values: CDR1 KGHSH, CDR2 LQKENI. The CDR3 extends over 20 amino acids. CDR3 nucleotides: TGTGCCAGCTCACCACCCTTCATGAATTTAGGGACAGGGACCTACAATGAGCAGTTCTTC. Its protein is CASSPPFMNLGTGTYNEQFF.

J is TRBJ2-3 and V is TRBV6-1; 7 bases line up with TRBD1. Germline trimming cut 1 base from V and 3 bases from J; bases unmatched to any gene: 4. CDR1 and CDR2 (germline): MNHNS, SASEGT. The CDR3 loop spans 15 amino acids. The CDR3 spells CASSEDRGGTDTQYF. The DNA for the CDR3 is TGTGCCAGCAGTGAAGACAGGGGTGGAACAGATACGCAGTATTTT.

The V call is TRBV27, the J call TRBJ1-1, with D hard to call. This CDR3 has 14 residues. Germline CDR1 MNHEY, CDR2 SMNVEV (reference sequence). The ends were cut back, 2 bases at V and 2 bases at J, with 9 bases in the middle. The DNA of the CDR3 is TGTGCCAGCAGTTTAACAGAGTCTAACACTGAAGCTTTCTTT. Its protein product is CASSLTESNTEAFF.

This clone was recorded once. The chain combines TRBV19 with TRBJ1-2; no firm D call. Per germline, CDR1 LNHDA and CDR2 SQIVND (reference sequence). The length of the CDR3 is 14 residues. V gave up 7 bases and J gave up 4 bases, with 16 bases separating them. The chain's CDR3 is CASTRDSKIYGYTF. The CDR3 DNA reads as TGTGCCAGTACCCGAGATAGCAAGATCTATGGCTACACCTTC.

DNA for the CDR3: TGTGCCAGCACCGTACACAGGGATAACTATGGCTACACCTTC. Its translation is CASTVHRDNYGYTF. This sequence joins TRBV7-8 and TRBJ1-2; D is perhaps TRBD1 (6 bases). V was pared by 7 bases and J by 1 base, with 13 bases between. Looked up from germline, CDR1 is SGHVS and CDR2 is FQNEAQ. The CDR3 runs to 14 residues.

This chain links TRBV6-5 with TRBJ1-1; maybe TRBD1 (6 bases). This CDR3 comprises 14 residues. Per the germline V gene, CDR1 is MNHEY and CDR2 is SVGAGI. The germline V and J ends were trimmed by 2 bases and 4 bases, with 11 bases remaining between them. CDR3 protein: CASSYRGGRTEAFF. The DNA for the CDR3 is TGTGCCAGCAGTTACCGGGGGGGCCGCACTGAAGCTTTCTTT.

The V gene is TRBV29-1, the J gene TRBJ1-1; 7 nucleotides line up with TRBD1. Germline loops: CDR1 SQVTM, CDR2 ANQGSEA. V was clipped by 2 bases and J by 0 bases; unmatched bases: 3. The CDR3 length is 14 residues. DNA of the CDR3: TGCAGCGTTGAACCGACAGGGTTGAACACTGAAGCTTTCTTT. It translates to CSVEPTGLNTEAFF.

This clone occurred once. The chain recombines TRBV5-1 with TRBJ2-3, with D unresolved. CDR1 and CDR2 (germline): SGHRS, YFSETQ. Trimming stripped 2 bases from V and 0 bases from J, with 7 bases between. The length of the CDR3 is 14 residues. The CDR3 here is CASSLTVSTDTQYF. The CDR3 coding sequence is TGCGCCAGCAGCTTAACGGTTAGCACAGATACGCAGTATTTT.

The CDR3 nucleotides read TGCGCCAGCAGAACCGCCACAGACACAGATACGCAGTATTTT. This sequence encodes CASRTATDTDTQYF. V gene TRBV5-1 combines with J gene TRBJ2-3; D remains ambiguous. V lost 5 bases and J 2 bases, leaving 12 bases between the germline ends. CDR3 length: 14 amino acids. Germline V CDR1 and CDR2: SGHRS, YFSETQ.

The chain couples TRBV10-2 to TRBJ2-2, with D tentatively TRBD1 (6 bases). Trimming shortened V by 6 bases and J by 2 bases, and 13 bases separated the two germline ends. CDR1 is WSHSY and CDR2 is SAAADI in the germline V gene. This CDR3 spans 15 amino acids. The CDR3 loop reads CASRYRDTNTGELFF. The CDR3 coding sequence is TGCGCCAGCAGATACCGGGACACCAACACCGGGGAGCTGTTTTTT.

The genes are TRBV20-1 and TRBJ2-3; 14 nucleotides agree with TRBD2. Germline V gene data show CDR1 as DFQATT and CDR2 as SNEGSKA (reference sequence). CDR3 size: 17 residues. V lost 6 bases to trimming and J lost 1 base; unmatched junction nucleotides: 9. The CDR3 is CSASRLAGGPGTDTQYF. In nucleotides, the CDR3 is TGCAGTGCAAGTCGACTAGCGGGAGGGCCAGGCACAGATACGCAGTATTTT.

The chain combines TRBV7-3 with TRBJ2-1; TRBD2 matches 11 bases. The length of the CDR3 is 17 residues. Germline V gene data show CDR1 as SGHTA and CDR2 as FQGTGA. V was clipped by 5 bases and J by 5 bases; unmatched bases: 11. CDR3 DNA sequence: TGTGCCAGCAGCCCACTTCTAGCGGGAGGTTCCGACAATGAGCAGTTCTTC. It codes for CASSPLLAGGSDNEQFF.

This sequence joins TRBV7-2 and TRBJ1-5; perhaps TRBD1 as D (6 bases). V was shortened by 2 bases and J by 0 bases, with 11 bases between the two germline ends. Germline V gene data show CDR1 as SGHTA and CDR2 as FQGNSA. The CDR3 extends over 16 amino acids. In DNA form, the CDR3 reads TGTGCCAGCAGCTTATACGGACAGAATAGCAATCAGCCCCAGCATTTT. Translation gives CASSLYGQNSNQPQHF.

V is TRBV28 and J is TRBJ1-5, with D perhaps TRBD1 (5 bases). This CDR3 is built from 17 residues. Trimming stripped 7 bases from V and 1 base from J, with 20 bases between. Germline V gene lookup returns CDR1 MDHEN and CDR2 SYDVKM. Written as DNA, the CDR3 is TGTGCCAGCAATTACAAAGACAGTATAGGGAGCAATCAGCCCCAGCATTTT. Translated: CASNYKDSIGSNQPQHF.